The 8 T cell receptor beta chains below were found in one sample sequenced in a study of response to subunit inactivated influenza vaccine. TCRdb independently ran MiXCR on the RT-PCR reads; one entry per CDR3 protein. There are about 700,000 distinct CDR3 sequences in the sample; around 13% occur only once, and less than 9% lies in the top ten. The sample here was PBMCs from blood, taken approximately 15 days before vaccination. The source is a man in his forties or fifties who received an inactivated influenza vaccine.

Of note for this clonotype: This may stem from a read error, because a much larger clone lies one nucleotide away. The conserved phenylalanine or tryptophan is not found at the CDR3 terminus, so this likely reflects a read error. The CDR3 coding sequence is TGTGCCAGCAGTCCGGGGACAGGGCAGAACACTGAAGCTTTCGTT. Translating it yields CASSPGTGQNTEAFV. J is TRBJ1-1 and V is TRBV5-5, with 9 bases that match TRBD1. CDR3 length: 15 residues. Looked up from germline, CDR1 is SGHKS and CDR2 is YYEKEE (reference sequence). The V and J ends lost 5 bases and 1 base, in that order; junction bases with no gene match: 6.

In this sample, this clonotype turned up a few times. This sequence joins TRBV7-2 and TRBJ2-2; the D is unclear. The CDR3 contains 13 residues. Looked up from germline, CDR1 is SGHTA and CDR2 is FQGNSA. The germline V and J ends were trimmed by 6 bases and 6 bases, with 11 bases remaining between them. DNA of the CDR3: TGTGCCAGCAGGCAGACCACCGCCGGGGAGCTGTTTTTT. Protein sequence: CASRQTTAGELFF.

This clonotype showed up just a few times. The chain joins TRBV30 to TRBJ2-3; D remains unclear. Germline V gene lookup returns CDR1 GTSNPN and CDR2 SVGIG (reference sequence). Trimming took off 0 bases at V and 1 base at J, with 8 bases between the two ends. The CDR3 runs to 14 residues. In DNA, the CDR3 is TGTGCCTGGAGTGTCCAGCTGGGCACAGATACGCAGTATTTT. Translation gives CAWSVQLGTDTQYF.

J is TRBJ2-1 and V is TRBV7-6; no clear D gene. The CDR3 spans 15 residues. Germline V CDR1 and CDR2: SGHVS, FNYEAQ. V was trimmed by 2 bases and J by 2 bases, leaving 10 bases between them. The chain's CDR3 is CASSLIYATYNEQFF. The CDR3, as DNA: TGTGCCAGCAGCTTAATTTATGCCACCTACAATGAGCAGTTCTTC.

This clonotype has more than one count but fewer than ten. The V call is TRBV6-2 or TRBV6-3, the J call TRBJ2-1, with 7 bases fitting TRBD2. The trim removed 7 bases at V and 5 bases at J, leaving 8 bases unmatched. The CDR3 length is 14 residues. Germline V CDR1 and CDR2: MNHEY, SVGEGT. Written as DNA, the CDR3 is TGTGCCAGCAAGTTCAATAGCGGGCACAATGAGCAGTTCTTC. It codes for CASKFNSGHNEQFF.

To note about this clonotype: A read error is possible here, since a much larger clone lies one base away. The V gene is TRBV15, the J gene TRBJ1-5, with unresolved D. The CDR3 is 14 amino acids. Per the germline V gene, CDR1 is LNHNV and CDR2 is YYDKDF (reference sequence). The CDR3 DNA reads as TGTGACACCAGCCACAGCGACTCCAGTCAGCCCCAGCATTTT. As protein: CDTSHSDSSQPQHF.

This clonotype was picked up many times. This chain uses TRBV29-1 with TRBJ2-1; a weak D match, TRBD1 (6 bases). This CDR3 is built from 13 residues. V lost 6 bases and J 3 bases, leaving 12 bases between the germline ends. The germline CDR1 and CDR2 sequences are SQVTM and ANQGSEA. The chain's CDR3 is CSVSGQSYNEQFF. The CDR3, as DNA: TGCAGCGTCTCCGGACAGAGCTACAATGAGCAGTTCTTC.

This chain uses TRBV10-3 with TRBJ1-3, with D uncertain. The length of the CDR3 is 16 residues. The V end lost 0 bases, the J end lost 4 bases, and 13 bases lay between the germline ends. Germline CDR1 is ENHRY and CDR2 is SYGVKD. The chain's CDR3 is CAISESHLQVGNTIYF. As DNA, the CDR3 is TGTGCCATCAGTGAGTCTCACCTCCAAGTAGGAAACACCATATATTTT.